The 28 T cell receptor beta chains reported below all come from one sample, sequenced in a study of T cells in women clearing cervical HPV infection (dated by TCRdb to 2017 to 2018). The method behind the library was the immunoSEQ multiplex PCR assay. TCRdb mirrors the immuneACCESS table, restricted to in-frame sequences. Some clones are absent from its copies; in checked studies, under half trace to an unresolved V gene, and the reason for the others is unknown. The table held for this sample gives 25,000 to 30,000 clones. Of the sample, 15% to 20% falls within the top ten clones. The sequenced sample was blood buffy coat. The receptor set was obtained from a woman aged 18 to 75 with a cervical HPV16 infection that either progressed to CIN3+ or cleared (not recorded which).

As for this clone: The CDR3 end is not reached by the read, which stops 3 residues before it; the germline J gene fills it in. J is TRBJ2-7 and V is TRBV20-1; the match to TRBD2 covers 9 bases. With 1 base clipped from V and 0 bases from J, the junction kept 4 bases outside the gene matches. The CDR3 is 15 residues long. Germline V gives CDR1 DFQATT, CDR2 SNEGSKA (reference sequence). The CDR3 is CSARGAGGFSYEQYF. The CDR3 bases that were read are TGCAGTGCTAGAGGGGCGGGGGGGTTCTCCTACGAG.

Details on this clone: Read coverage stops 3 residues before the CDR3 terminus; the germline J gene supplies the remainder. The rearrangement links TRBV18 to TRBJ2-7, with D possibly being TRBD1 (6 bases). The CDR3 is 15 amino acids. The V gene's germline CDR1 is KGHSH and CDR2 LQKENI. Trimming removed 3 bases at V and 2 bases at J, with 14 bases between. CDR3 bases read: TGTGCCAGCTCACCCGATCCGGGACATACCTACGAG. Protein sequence: CASSPDPGHTYE. The full CDR3 is CASSPDPGHTYEQYF.

On this clone itself: The read terminates 3 residues ahead of where the CDR3 ends, so the germline J gene completes it. The chain employs TRBV5-4 and TRBJ2-5; 7 bases fit TRBD1. Germline trimming cut 4 bases from V and 5 bases from J; bases unmatched to any gene: 8. Germline CDR1 and CDR2: SGHNT and YYREEE (reference sequence). This CDR3 spans 14 amino acids. CDR3: CASSVRQGTETQYF. CDR3 bases read: TGTGCCAGCAGCGTAAGACAGGGAACGGAGACC.

Concerning this clone itself: Read sequence stops 3 residues before the CDR3 end, and the germline J gene provides the missing end. The rearrangement joins TRBV6-2 or TRBV6-3 to TRBJ2-1; 8 bases agree with TRBD1. CDR1 and CDR2 (germline): MNHEY, SVGEGT. The CDR3 totals 15 residues. V dropped 7 bases and J dropped 3; count of bases not matched to a gene: 8. CDR3 DNA (partial): TGTGCCAGCACCCCTCAGGGGGCTGGCTACAATGAG. Its translation: CASTPQGAGYNE. The entire CDR3 protein reads CASTPQGAGYNEQFF.

The CDR3 reads CAISDLGEGSYEQYF. CDR3 bases read: TGTGCCATCAGTGACCTCGGGGAGGGCTCCTACGAG. The chain couples TRBV10-3 to TRBJ2-7; 7 nucleotides align to TRBD2. The missing CDR3 end, 3 residues past where the read stops, is filled in from the germline J gene. The CDR3 is made up of 15 amino acids. The V gene's germline CDR1 is ENHRY and CDR2 SYGVKD. V shed 3 bases and J 0 bases; nucleotides not matched to a gene: 5.

Comment on this clone: The read halts 3 residues ahead of the CDR3 end, with the missing end drawn from the germline J gene. V usage is TRBV15 and J usage is TRBJ1-2, with TRBD1 identical over 8 bases. Germline V gene sequence: CDR1 LNHNV, CDR2 YYDKDF (reference sequence). CDR3 length: 18 residues. Trimming cost V 0 bases and J 3 bases; bases outside gene matches: 12. The CDR3 bases that were read are TGTGCCACCAGCAGAGACCTCCCAGGGGGCCTCCCATACTATGGC. Protein: CATSRDLPGGLPYYG. The full CDR3 reads CATSRDLPGGLPYYGYTF. Full variable domain (rest looked up from reference TRBV15 and TRBJ1-2): DAMVIQNPRYQVTQFGKPVTLSCSQTLNHNVMYWYQQKSSQAPKLLFHYYDKDFNNEADTPDNFQSRRPNTSFCFLDIRSPGLGDTAMYLCATSRDLPGGLPYYGYTFGSGTRLTVV.

Regarding this clone: The missing CDR3 end, 3 residues past where the read stops, is filled in from the germline J gene. The chain is built from TRBV10-3 and TRBJ2-7; tentative D call: TRBD1 (7 bases). Germline assignment: CDR1 ENHRY and CDR2 SYGVKD. CDR3 size: 15 residues. V dropped 8 bases and J dropped 5 bases, with 22 bases sitting between them. The sequenced part of the CDR3 DNA is TGTGCCATCGGCGGGGCACCGACAGGGTTCGACGAG. Protein product: CAIGGAPTGFDE. In full, the CDR3 reads CAIGGAPTGFDEQYF.

Notes on this clone: The DNA ends 3 residues before the CDR3 does, and the rest of the CDR3 is filled in from the germline J gene. The V gene is TRBV15, the J gene TRBJ2-1; no reliable D call. The V gene lost 5 bases and the J gene lost 2 bases, with 10 bases spanning the gap. This CDR3 has 14 residues. Germline V gene sequence: CDR1 LNHNV, CDR2 YYDKDF (reference sequence). The CDR3: CATSGFRPYNEQFF. The CDR3 DNA, read in part, is TGTGCCACCAGCGGTTTCAGGCCCTACAATGAG.

As for this clone: From the germline J gene comes the end of the CDR3, since the read stops 3 residues before it. The chain carries TRBV30 and TRBJ2-3; D uncertain. There are 17 residues in the CDR3. CDR1 GTSNPN and CDR2 SVGIG come from the germline V gene (reference sequence). This CDR3 reads CAWSTVKGSPWNQPQYF. The part of the CDR3 DNA that was read is TGTGCCTGGAGTACTGTGAAGGGCTCTCCCTGGAATCAGCCG.

To note about this clone: The read stops 3 residues short of the end of the CDR3; the missing end is completed from the germline J gene. The chain joins TRBV14 to TRBJ2-5; 8 nucleotides align to TRBD1. From germline, CDR1 is SGHDN and CDR2 FVKESK. The CDR3 length is 14 residues. Trimming took 6 bases from V and 5 from J; bases not matched to a gene: 8. The CDR3 sequence is CASSFGQGRETQYF. CDR3 DNA, as far as it was read: TGTGCCAGCAGTTTTGGACAGGGCAGGGAGACC.

Regarding this clone: Read data end 3 residues before the CDR3 end; the end is taken from the germline J gene. The V call is TRBV6-2 or TRBV6-3, the J call TRBJ2-6; 9 nucleotides line up with TRBD1. The trim removed 6 bases at V and 3 bases at J, leaving 9 bases unmatched. Germline values: CDR1 MNHEY, CDR2 SVGEGT. The CDR3 consists of 17 residues. The CDR3 reads CASSPDRGTRGANVLTF. Incomplete CDR3 DNA: TGTGCCAGCAGCCCCGACAGGGGGACGCGTGGGGCCAACGTC.

CDR3 sequence reads: CASSYSPGQGLTEAFF. Partial CDR3 DNA: TGTGCCAGCAGTTACTCCCCCGGACAGGGGCTCACTGAA. The chain couples TRBV6-2 or TRBV6-3 to TRBJ1-1; TRBD1 matches 9 bases. With the read ending 3 residues before the CDR3 end, the germline J gene is used to fill in that end. The CDR3 length is 16 residues. Germline lookup yields CDR1 MNHEY and CDR2 SVGEGT. J gave up 4 bases and V 0 bases, and 6 bases lay outside the gene matches.

Points on this clone: Read data end 3 residues before the CDR3 end; the end is taken from the germline J gene. The chain joins TRBV7-9 to TRBJ2-2; TRBD2 matches at 7 bases. This CDR3 spans 15 amino acids. The germline V gene has CDR1 SEHNR and CDR2 FQNEAQ (reference sequence). The CDR3 sequence: CASSFGRGTNEKLFF. The covered CDR3 bases are TGTGCCAGCAGCTTCGGTCGAGGGACTAATGAAAAG. Using reference TRBV7-9 and TRBJ2-2 for the parts outside the CDR3, the full variable domain is DTGVSQNPRHKITKRGQNVTFRCDPISEHNRLYWYRQTLGQGPEFLTYFQNEAQLEKSRLLSDRFSAERPKGSFSTLEIQRTEQGDSAMYLCASSFGRGTNEKLFFGEGSRLTVL.

Points on this clone: The CDR3 is cut off 3 residues early in the read; its end comes from the germline J gene. The chain couples TRBV7-8 to TRBJ1-2; D is perhaps TRBD1 (6 bases). This CDR3 region has 15 residues. In germline, CDR1 is SGHVS, CDR2 FQNEAQ. V lost 5 bases and J 1 base, leaving 14 bases between the germline ends. The part of the CDR3 DNA that was read is TGTGCCAGCAGCCACTTGGGACAAGATAACTATGGC. It is translated as CASSHLGQDNYG. The CDR3 as a whole reads CASSHLGQDNYGYTF.

Note on this clone: The junction departs from germline at one end; a sequencing error may be responsible. The read finishes 3 residues shy of the CDR3 end, and the germline J gene is used to complete it. This CDR3 is also generated by other DNA sequences in the sample. This chain uses TRBV28 with TRBJ1-3, with D hard to call. From germline, CDR1 is MDHEN and CDR2 SYDVKM. The CDR3 sequence is 15 residues long. The sequenced CDR3 bases are TGTGCCAGCGGTCCAGGAGCCGTTTCTGGAAACACA. As protein: CASGPGAVSGNT. The whole CDR3 sequence reads CASGPGAVSGNTIYF.

A note on this clone: The CDR3 end falls 3 residues outside the read, so it is completed with the germline J gene. The rearrangement uses TRBV27 and TRBJ2-2, with D possibly TRBD1 on 5 matching bases. The length of the CDR3 is 12 residues. Germline assignment: CDR1 MNHEY and CDR2 SMNVEV (reference sequence). The V gene lost 2 bases and the J gene lost 10 bases, with 8 bases spanning the gap. Partial CDR3 DNA: TGTGCCAGCAGTTTAACAGGTTTGGAG. It codes for CASSLTGLE. The full CDR3 sequence reads CASSLTGLELFF.

Comments on this clone: From the germline J gene comes the end of the CDR3, since the read stops 3 residues before it. The chain couples TRBV6-1 to TRBJ2-7, with D maybe TRBD1 (5 bases). Germline values: CDR1 MNHNS, CDR2 SASEGT. V shed 2 bases and J shed 2 bases, with 10 bases lying between them. The CDR3 contains 14 residues. CDR3 DNA (partial): TGTGCCAGCAGTGAACAGGCAGGGACCTACGAG. It yields the protein CASSEQAGTYE. The complete CDR3 protein is CASSEQAGTYEQYF.

Comments on this clone: From the germline J gene comes the end of the CDR3, since the read stops 3 residues before it. This chain links TRBV19 with TRBJ2-6; tentatively, D is TRBD1 or TRBD2 (5 bases each). CDR3 length: 15 residues. V was cut by 7 bases and J by 4 bases, with 14 bases left in between. Germline loops: CDR1 LNHDA, CDR2 SQIVND (reference sequence). The covered CDR3 bases are TGTGCCAGTACCTCGAGAGGGGTCGGGGCCAACGTC. Amino acids: CASTSRGVGANV. The full CDR3 is CASTSRGVGANVLTF.

A note on this clone: The read halts 3 residues ahead of the CDR3 end, with the missing end drawn from the germline J gene. This sequence joins TRBV2 and TRBJ1-4; possibly TRBD1 for D (5 bases). CDR1 is SNHLY, CDR2 FYNNEI, per germline. The CDR3 contains 13 residues. The CDR3 sequence is CASSERGNSPLFF. The DNA read from the CDR3 is TGTGCCAGCAGTGAGAGGGGAAATTCACCA. The variable domain in full, completed from reference TRBV2 and TRBJ1-4, reads EPEVTQTPSHQVTQMGQEVILRCVPISNHLYFYWYRQILGQKVEFLVSFYNNEISEKSEIFDDQFSVERPDGSNFTLKIRSTKLEDSAMYFCASSERGNSPLFFGSGTQLSVL.

As regards this clone: The CDR3 end is not reached by the read, which stops 3 residues before it; the germline J gene fills it in. The chain employs TRBV20-1 and TRBJ1-3, with D possibly TRBD1 on 6 matching bases. Deletions cut 0 bases from V and 3 bases from J, with 12 bases between. Germline V CDR1 and CDR2: DFQATT, SNEGSKA (reference sequence). The CDR3 is made up of 15 amino acids. This CDR3 reads CSARDRWGLGNTIYF. Incomplete CDR3 DNA: TGCAGTGCTAGAGATAGGTGGGGGCTTGGAAACACC.

With respect to this clone: Coverage ceases 3 residues before the CDR3 finishes, and the germline J gene fills in the end. The chain employs TRBV23-1 and TRBJ2-2, with D perhaps TRBD2 (5 bases). TRBV23-1 is an open reading frame whose function is uncertain. The CDR3 is made up of 12 amino acids. CDR3: CASSQSAGKLFF. The CDR3 DNA, read in part, is TGCGCCAGCAGTCAATCCGCGGGTAAG.

As regards this clone: Read data end 3 residues before the CDR3 end; the end is taken from the germline J gene. The chain is built from TRBV5-5 and TRBJ1-5; 7 nucleotides line up with TRBD1. This CDR3 region has 14 residues. Germline CDR1 is SGHKS and CDR2 is YYEKEE (reference sequence). Unmatched junction bases numbered 6, after V lost 4 bases and J lost 5 bases. The CDR3 bases that were read are TGTGCCAGCAGCATGACAGGGTCGGATCAGCCC. Translated: CASSMTGSDQP. The entire CDR3 protein reads CASSMTGSDQPQHF.

Considering frequency, this clone is hyperexpanded. The junction departs from the called germline gene at one end, perhaps through a read error. Sequencing ends 3 residues short of the CDR3 end; the germline J gene provides the rest. The chain is built from TRBV4-2 and TRBJ1-6; 7 positions agree with TRBD1. Germline CDR1 reads LGHNA; CDR2 reads YNFKEQ. This CDR3 has 16 amino acids. The CDR3 DNA, read in part, is TGCGCCAGCAGCCAAGAGGGACAGCGAAATAATTCACCC. Translation: CASSQEGQRNNSP. The complete CDR3 protein is CASSQEGQRNNSPLHF.

Concerning this clone: The read falls 3 residues short of the CDR3 end, and the missing part is taken from the germline J gene. The rearrangement uses TRBV20-1 and TRBJ2-7; TRBD2 aligns across 12 bases. The V segment lost 1 base and the J segment 0 bases; nucleotides outside the gene matches: 7. This CDR3 has 17 residues. CDR1 is DFQATT, CDR2 SNEGSKA, per germline (reference sequence). CDR3 DNA, as far as it was read: TGCAGTGCTAGAGGGCGGACTAGCGGGGAGAGCTCCTACGAG. Amino acid sequence: CSARGRTSGESSYE. The whole CDR3 sequence is CSARGRTSGESSYEQYF.

Details on this clone: At one end, the junction sequence differs from germline, possibly due to a read error. The read terminates 3 residues before the CDR3 end, so the remaining end is supplied by the germline J gene. The rearrangement joins TRBV4-2 to TRBJ2-7; 7 bases are a match to TRBD2. Germline CDR1 reads LGHNA; CDR2 reads YNFKEQ. This CDR3 contains 13 residues. The DNA read from the CDR3 is TGCGCCAGCAGCCCCGGGGGGATCAACGAG. Amino acids: CASSPGGINE. The complete CDR3 protein is CASSPGGINEQYF.

About this clone: The CDR3 goes on 3 residues after the read ends, and that part is filled in from the germline J gene. The chain links TRBV9 to TRBJ1-2; D gene unclear. The CDR3 is 13 residues long. Trimming stripped 0 bases from V and 2 bases from J, with 5 bases between. From germline, CDR1 is SGDLS and CDR2 YYNGEE. CDR3 residues: CASSVDKNYGYTF. The CDR3 DNA, read in part, is TGTGCCAGCAGCGTAGACAAAAACTATGGC.

This chain's CDR3 is CASSTRDSVPGGYTF. The DNA read from the CDR3 is TGTGCCAGCAGTACCCGGGACAGCGTCCCGGGGGGC. The rearrangement links TRBV2 to TRBJ1-2; 7 bases line up with TRBD1. The missing CDR3 end, 3 residues past where the read stops, is filled in from the germline J gene. CDR1 is SNHLY, CDR2 FYNNEI, per germline. CDR3 length: 15 residues.

Turning to this clone: Read data end 3 residues before the CDR3 end; the end is taken from the germline J gene. The sample contains more than one DNA sequence encoding this CDR3. This chain uses TRBV2 with TRBJ1-3, with D perhaps TRBD1 (5 bases). The germline gives CDR1 SNHLY, CDR2 FYNNEI. The CDR3 sequence is 16 residues long. With 4 bases removed from V and 3 bases from J, the gap between germline ends came to 16 bases. CDR3 amino acids: CASSVDSARGGNTIYF. Partial CDR3 DNA: TGTGCCAGCAGTGTAGACAGCGCGAGGGGTGGAAACACC. The full variable domain, its missing parts supplied by reference TRBV2 and TRBJ1-3, is EPEVTQTPSHQVTQMGQEVILRCVPISNHLYFYWYRQILGQKVEFLVSFYNNEISEKSEIFDDQFSVERPDGSNFTLKIRSTKLEDSAMYFCASSVDSARGGNTIYFGEGSWLTVV.